Listed here are 7 T cell receptor beta chains from one sample, sequenced in a study of T cell repertoires in cytomegalovirus infection (dated by TCRdb to the late 2010s). The antigens of these receptors remain unknown. The listed sequencing device is Illumina HiSeq 1500. TCRdb reworked the public reads: Q25 trimming with fastp, MiXCR clone assembly, productive beta chains retained. Rows with a matching CDR3 protein are joined into one entry that keeps the most common DNA and genes. The sample table holds a few hundred thousand distinct CDR3 sequences, of which 30% to 40% were seen once. The top ten clonotypes cover roughly a sixth of the sample. Sample treatment or condition, as interpreted from the label and publication: in vitro stimulation with specific CMV peptide epitopes to enrich CMV-specific T cells. Sample: cultured PBMCs, taken from culture after CMV antigen stimulation. The source of these receptors is a human donor in good health (CMV status not recorded). Some clones in this sample may be carry-over from other donors' samples.

The chain joins TRBV28 to TRBJ1-2; the match to TRBD1 covers 8 bases. Germline V gives CDR1 MDHEN, CDR2 SYDVKM. Trimming took 4 bases from V and 4 from J; bases not matched to a gene: 5. The CDR3 sequence is 14 residues long. The CDR3 DNA follows: TGTGCCAGCAGTTCCGGACAGGGAATCTATGGCTACACCTTC. Translated: CASSSGQGIYGYTF.

This clonotype was found once. Sequence at one end of the junction differs from germline and may be a read error. The chain joins TRBV5-3 to TRBJ2-3; TRBD2 matches 8 bases. TRBV5-3 is placed among ORFs of uncertain function. The CDR3 is 17 amino acids. CDR3 DNA sequence: TGTGCCAGCAGCTTGGACCTCATAGCGGGGACCACAGATACGCAGTATTTT. It yields the protein CASSLDLIAGTTDTQYF.

CDR3 residues: CASSVVTGITEAFF. CDR3 DNA sequence: TGTGCCAGTAGTGTTGTGACAGGGATCACTGAAGCTTTCTTT. V usage is TRBV19 and J usage is TRBJ1-1; 7 nucleotides agree with TRBD1. V gave up 5 bases and J gave up 4 bases; unmatched junction bases: 7. Per the germline V gene, CDR1 is LNHDA and CDR2 is SQIVND (reference sequence). There are 14 residues in the CDR3.

This clonotype has just a few counts. The chain employs TRBV7-2 and TRBJ1-1; D is unresolved. CDR1 is SGHTA and CDR2 is FQGNSA in the germline V gene. Trimming took 4 bases from V and 4 from J, leaving 10 bases between them. The CDR3 spans 13 residues. The CDR3 nucleotides read TGTGCCAGCAGCTCTCAGGCAGCCACTGAAGCTTTCTTT. Amino acid sequence: CASSSQAATEAFF.

This chain connects TRBV7-2 to TRBJ2-2, with 9 nucleotides matching TRBD2. This CDR3 has 16 residues. Germline V gives CDR1 SGHTA, CDR2 FQGNSA. The V segment lost 0 bases and the J segment 5 bases; nucleotides outside the gene matches: 4. The CDR3, as DNA: TGTGCCAGCAGCTTAGCTCGCGGGAGGGTTACCGGGGAGCTGTTTTTT. Its protein is CASSLARGRVTGELFF.

The chain couples TRBV5-4 to TRBJ2-5, with 10 positions matching TRBD2. This CDR3 is built from 14 residues. V lost 1 base and J lost 5; bases outside the gene matches: 2. CDR1 is SGHNT, CDR2 YYREEE, per germline (reference sequence). The CDR3 loop is CASSLKAGGETQYF. DNA for the CDR3: TGTGCCAGCAGCTTGAAAGCGGGAGGGGAGACCCAGTACTTC.

The chain employs TRBV12-3 or TRBV12-4 and TRBJ2-3; 10 positions match TRBD2. With V trimmed by 3 bases and J by 2 bases, 8 bases remained unmatched. The CDR3 totals 17 residues. CDR3 DNA: TGTGCCAGCAGTTTCGACTCGACTAGCGGGTACACAGATACGCAGTATTTT. The encoded protein is CASSFDSTSGYTDTQYF.